Presented here are 12 T cell receptor beta chains from one specimen sequenced in a study of beta chain features in type 1 diabetes. Isolated RNA was reverse transcribed in full, so expressed TCRB transcripts were sequenced. The table came from immunoSEQ multiplex PCR; TCRdb's copy has only in-frame clones and leaves some out. The repertoire includes just over 600,000 clones, 15% to 18% of them detected once, and approximately 0.099% sits in the top ten. Sequencing used naive CD4+ T cells from blood. The receptors shown here come from a man aged 18 to 29 in good health.

Only a few counts were recorded for this clone. The rearrangement uses TRBV5-1 and TRBJ1-2; D is perhaps TRBD1 (5 bases). This CDR3 contains 14 residues. Germline-derived CDR1 and CDR2 are SGHRS and YFSETQ. Trimming pared 0 bases from V and 2 bases from J, leaving 8 bases between. The CDR3 here is CASSLVEGNYGYTF. CDR3 sequence (DNA): TGCGCCAGCAGCTTGGTAGAGGGGAACTATGGCTACACCTTC.

The chain carries TRBV4-2 and TRBJ2-2; D possibly corresponds to TRBD2 (6 bases). Per the germline V gene, CDR1 is LGHNA and CDR2 is YNFKEQ. The CDR3 consists of 17 residues. V dropped 3 bases and J dropped 7 bases, with 21 bases sitting between them. The CDR3 DNA follows: TGTGCCAGCAGCCAGCTGTCCCCCTTAGGGGAGGACGGGGAGCTGTTTTTT. The encoded protein is CASSQLSPLGEDGELFF.

The J gene is TRBJ1-5, the V gene TRBV28; no reliable D call. Between the trimmed V and J ends, which lost 8 bases and 0 bases, there was a span of 11 bases. The CDR3 is 14 residues long. The germline V gene has CDR1 MDHEN and CDR2 SYDVKM. This CDR3 is CASLEGSSNQPQHF. CDR3 nucleotides: TGTGCCAGCCTGGAGGGCTCTAGCAATCAGCCCCAGCATTTT.

V is TRBV28 and J is TRBJ1-1, with D perhaps TRBD1 (5 bases). Trimming removed 6 bases from V and 2 bases from J, with 13 bases in between. This CDR3 has 14 residues. CDR1 is MDHEN, CDR2 SYDVKM, per germline. DNA of the CDR3: TGTGCCAGCAGGGGAGGGACGGGAAACACTGAAGCTTTCTTT. Translation gives CASRGGTGNTEAFF.

This clone was counted between two and nine times. The CDR3 DNA sequence: TGTGCCAGCAGCTTAGAGGGGGAGTCCTATGGCTACACCTTC. Protein sequence: CASSLEGESYGYTF. The rearrangement joins TRBV13 to TRBJ1-2, with D possibly TRBD1 on 6 matching bases. The germline V gene has CDR1 PRHDT and CDR2 FYEKMQ (reference sequence). The CDR3 spans 14 residues. V dropped 1 base and J dropped 4 bases, with 10 bases sitting between them.

The rearrangement uses TRBV7-2 and TRBJ2-5, with D uncertain. From germline, CDR1 is SGHTA and CDR2 FQGNSA. The CDR3 covers 14 residues. The V gene lost 4 bases and the J gene lost 7 bases, with 16 bases spanning the gap. The CDR3 protein is CASSYSGWSATQYF. The DNA for the CDR3 is TGTGCCAGCAGCTACTCGGGTTGGAGTGCGACCCAGTACTTC.

J is TRBJ1-5 and V is TRBV10-3; no clear D. The CDR3 length is 11 residues. The germline V gene has CDR1 ENHRY and CDR2 SYGVKD. V was clipped by 6 bases and J by 7 bases, with 7 bases between them. CDR3 region: CAIRDSQPQHF. CDR3 sequence (DNA): TGTGCCATCAGGGATAGCCAGCCCCAGCATTTT.

V is TRBV11-1 and J is TRBJ2-3, with 10 bases matching TRBD2. The CDR3 sequence is 15 residues long. Germline CDR1 is SGHAT and CDR2 is FQDESV (reference sequence). The V gene end was trimmed by 8 bases and the J gene end by 4 bases; junction bases not matched to a gene: 9. This chain's CDR3 is CASLHLAGAPDTQYF. Written as DNA, the CDR3 is TGTGCCAGCCTCCATCTAGCGGGGGCCCCAGATACGCAGTATTTT.

This clone came up many times. V is TRBV19 and J is TRBJ2-4; no clear D gene. The germline V and J ends were trimmed by 3 bases and 0 bases, with 6 bases remaining between them. The CDR3 sequence is 14 residues long. CDR1 LNHDA and CDR2 SQIVND come from the germline V gene (reference sequence). This CDR3 reads CASSIVLAKNIQYF. CDR3 DNA: TGTGCCAGTAGTATTGTTTTAGCCAAAAACATTCAGTACTTC.

The chain joins TRBV5-1 to TRBJ2-3; maybe TRBD2 (6 bases). The CDR3 covers 16 residues. The germline CDR1 and CDR2 sequences are SGHRS and YFSETQ. V was shortened by 2 bases and J by 1 base, with 14 bases between the two germline ends. The CDR3, as DNA: TGCGCCAGCAGCTTCCCCGCGGGACTCGGCACAGATACGCAGTATTTT. Amino acid sequence: CASSFPAGLGTDTQYF.

This clone has only a few counts. The chain links TRBV7-2 to TRBJ1-2; D call uncertain. The CDR3 extends over 16 amino acids. Per germline, CDR1 SGHTA and CDR2 FQGNSA. The ends were cut back, 5 bases at V and 0 bases at J, with 16 bases in the middle. This CDR3 is CASSPGVQLANYGYTF. In DNA, the CDR3 is TGTGCCAGCAGCCCTGGGGTCCAGCTAGCTAACTATGGCTACACCTTC.

This clone has only a few counts. This rearrangement joins TRBV28 to TRBJ2-1; the D gene is possibly TRBD2 (6 bases). The CDR3 extends over 16 amino acids. Deletions cut 6 bases from V and 10 bases from J, with 25 bases between. Germline CDR1 reads MDHEN; CDR2 reads SYDVKM. CDR3 DNA sequence: TGTGCCAGCAGAAAGAGGCCGGGACTTACCCAACGGGAGCAGTTCTTC. It specifies CASRKRPGLTQREQFF.